This TCR beta chain derives from a study of OX40 agonist ivuxolimab in advanced cancers. About this clone: Its antigen is as yet unknown.

CDR1 and CDR2 (germline): KGHSH, LQKENI. V was clipped by 4 bases and J by 5 bases, with 6 bases between them. The CDR3 runs to 11 residues. The protocol was immunoSEQ multiplex PCR, while the TCRdb copy is restricted to in-frame clones and leaves out a portion. The data contain roughly 68,000 clones, 86% of them seen just once; the ten biggest clones take up around 8.2%. Study observations and caveats: CD8+ T cells (on average) carried more expanded clones than CD4+ T cells.

This TCR derives from an adult with an advanced solid tumor such as melanoma, head and neck, liver or kidney cancer. The source was CD4+ or CD8+ T cells sorted from blood, collected in a trial of the OX40 agonist ivuxolimab. V gene TRBV18 combines with J gene TRBJ2-7; D not certain. The CDR3 loop is CASSLGDEQYF. CDR3 nucleotides: TGTGCCAGCTCACTTGGGGACGAGCAGTACTTC.